The present entry profiles one T cell receptor beta chain with its context. The target antigen is unknown. The entry originates in a study of T cell therapy after organ transplantation. Looking at the study overall: Therapy products were autologous CMV-specific T cells, peptide-expanded for approximately 2 weeks. About 20% of the ten patients were classed as nonresponders. Across 2 to 6 intravenous infusions, patients got a median of 1.92 x 10^8 CMV-specific T cells. Whole-study findings and limits: Reconstitution after therapy seemingly combined transferred and product-undetected endogenous clonotypes.

Germline V gene data show CDR1 as PRHDT and CDR2 as FYEKMQ (reference sequence). V gave up 5 bases and J gave up 4 bases, with 14 bases separating them. This CDR3 is built from 14 residues. Profiling relied on immunoSEQ multiplex PCR, and the TCRdb table lists in-frame clones only, not all of them. The sample holds about 20,000 clones; 84% are singletons and the top ten take 35% to 40%. As to time point: 20-29 weeks after completion of therapy. The specimen comprised CD8+ T cells from blood, sampled after autologous CMV-specific T cell therapy. The TCR was taken from a human patient who had received a solid organ transplant and had CMV disease. Some of the T cells may derive from the graft donor. This chain joins TRBV13 and TRBJ1-2; D not resolved. The CDR3 here is CASSLGRHRYGYTF. The CDR3 coding sequence is TGTGCCAGCAGCCTCGGGCGGCACCGCTATGGCTACACCTTC.